The 22 T cell receptor beta chains presented below share a single source sample, sequenced in a study of blood T cell repertoires in COVID-19. Assay: immunoSEQ multiplex PCR; the TCRdb copy retains only in-frame clones and omits some. The sample lists roughly 53,000 clones; around 86% were seen once. Sequenced material: peripheral blood. These receptors were taken from a human donor in a cohort sampled during active COVID-19.

The chain employs TRBV28 and TRBJ2-2; 10 bases align to TRBD1. Germline CDR1 reads MDHEN; CDR2 reads SYDVKM. With 4 bases clipped from V and 5 bases from J, the junction kept 7 bases outside the gene matches. The CDR3 loop spans 16 amino acids. DNA for the CDR3: TGTGCCAGCAGTTCCCTCGGACAGGGGGGAACCGGGGAGCTGTTTTTT. This codes for CASSSLGQGGTGELFF.

The genes are TRBV6-5 and TRBJ1-4, with TRBD1 identical over 9 bases. With 0 bases clipped from V and 8 bases from J, the junction kept 4 bases outside the gene matches. The CDR3 covers 15 residues. Germline V lookup: CDR1 MNHEY, CDR2 SVGAGI. CDR3 in amino acids: CASSYSTGGDEKLFF. The CDR3 DNA reads as TGTGCCAGCAGTTACTCGACAGGGGGTGACGAAAAACTGTTTTTT.

In this sample, this clone turned up a few times. This chain links TRBV3-1 (or the pseudogene TRBV3-2) with TRBJ1-2; D is uncertain. The CDR3 is 15 amino acids. Trimming removed 1 base from V and 4 bases from J, with 13 bases in between. The germline CDR1 and CDR2 sequences are LGHDT and YNNKEL (reference sequence). DNA of the CDR3: TGTGCCAGCAGCCAAGGGATGAGGATCTTCTATGGCTACACCTTC. Translation gives CASSQGMRIFYGYTF.

This clone was observed once. This chain connects TRBV2 to TRBJ2-7; D perhaps matches TRBD1 (5 bases). CDR1 is SNHLY, CDR2 FYNNEI, per germline. The V end lost 6 bases, the J end lost 4 bases, and 13 bases lay between the germline ends. The CDR3 loop spans 13 amino acids. The CDR3 spells CASSQTVTYEQYF. In DNA form, the CDR3 reads TGTGCCAGCAGCCAGACAGTCACTTACGAGCAGTACTTC. The full variable domain, rest sourced from reference TRBV2 and TRBJ2-7, is EPEVTQTPSHQVTQMGQEVILRCVPISNHLYFYWYRQILGQKVEFLVSFYNNEISEKSEIFDDQFSVERPDGSNFTLKIRSTKLEDSAMYFCASSQTVTYEQYFGPGTRLTVT.

The chain has TRBV4-2 and TRBJ2-6; D gene ambiguous. The CDR3 extends over 15 amino acids. V was cut by 5 bases and J by 1 base, with 9 bases left in between. Germline CDR1 is LGHNA and CDR2 is YNFKEQ. The CDR3 DNA is TGTGCCAGCAGCGGCTCAGGTTCTGGGGCCAACGTCCTGACTTTC. Amino acids: CASSGSGSGANVLTF.

The chain joins TRBV19 to TRBJ2-7; D is uncertain. The CDR3 extends over 13 amino acids. The germline gives CDR1 LNHDA, CDR2 SQIVND (reference sequence). V dropped 4 bases and J dropped 2 bases, with 9 bases sitting between them. The CDR3 DNA is TGTGCCAGTAGTACCACCGTAGCCTACGAGCAGTACTTC. Amino acids: CASSTTVAYEQYF. The full variable domain, with the rest looked up from reference TRBV19 and TRBJ2-7, is DGGITQSPKYLFRKEGQNVTLSCEQNLNHDAMYWYRQDPGQGLRLIYYSQIVNDFQKGDIAEGYSVSREKKESFPLTVTSAQKNPTAFYLCASSTTVAYEQYFGPGTRLTVT.

The chain couples TRBV7-3 to TRBJ2-2; tentatively, D is TRBD2 (6 bases). The V end was cut by 1 base, the J end by 1 base, with 10 bases between. The V gene's germline CDR1 is SGHTA and CDR2 FQGTGA. This CDR3 spans 16 amino acids. The CDR3 is CASSLNGGRNTGELFF. The DNA of the CDR3 is TGTGCCAGCAGCTTAAACGGGGGTAGGAACACCGGGGAGCTGTTTTTT.

V gene TRBV11-2 combines with J gene TRBJ1-2, with 8 bases lining up with TRBD1. CDR3 size: 15 residues. Germline loops: CDR1 SGHAT, CDR2 FQNNGV. V lost 4 bases and J lost 3; bases outside the gene matches: 7. The CDR3 loop is CASSYTPTGDYGYTF. The CDR3 DNA sequence: TGTGCCAGCAGCTATACCCCGACAGGGGACTATGGCTACACCTTC.

V usage is TRBV7-2 and J usage is TRBJ2-7, with D possibly matching TRBD2 (7 bases). The CDR3 length is 15 residues. The germline V and J ends were trimmed by 2 bases and 5 bases, with 16 bases remaining between them. CDR1 and CDR2 (germline): SGHTA, FQGNSA. CDR3 sequence: CASSLFGGGGNEQYF. CDR3 coding DNA: TGTGCCAGCAGCTTATTTGGCGGGGGCGGGAACGAGCAGTACTTC. The full variable domain, completed using reference TRBV7-2 and TRBJ2-7, is GAGVSQSPSNKVTEKGKDVELRCDPISGHTALYWYRQSLGQGLEFLIYFQGNSAPDKSGLPSDRFSAERTGGSVSTLTIQRTQQEDSAVYLCASSLFGGGGNEQYFGPGTRLTVT.

Note on this clone: One junction end does not reproduce the germline sequence, and a read error may be involved. The chain couples TRBV13 to TRBJ2-3; 13 bases map to TRBD2. The CDR3 has 13 residues. CDR1 PRHDT and CDR2 FYEKMQ come from the germline V gene (reference sequence). DNA for the CDR3: TGTGCCAGCACACTTCTACTAGCGGGAGGGCCGGATTTT. Amino acid sequence: CASTLLLAGGPDF.

The genes are TRBV2 and TRBJ2-5; D is undetermined. CDR1 is SNHLY and CDR2 is FYNNEI in the germline V gene. With 6 bases removed from V and 2 bases from J, the gap between germline ends came to 4 bases. The CDR3 extends over 11 amino acids. CDR3 loop: CASRIQETQYF. The DNA for the CDR3 is TGTGCCAGCAGAATACAAGAGACCCAGTACTTC.

CDR3 loop: CASSWTGKGSYEQYF. Written as DNA, the CDR3 is TGTGCCAGCAGCTGGACTGGGAAAGGGTCCTACGAGCAGTACTTC. The gene calls are TRBV13 and TRBJ2-7, with a tentative D call TRBD2 (5 bases). The CDR3 has 15 residues. V was cut by 4 bases and J by 1 base, with 14 bases left in between. CDR1 and CDR2 (germline): PRHDT, FYEKMQ (reference sequence).

The chain has TRBV11-2 and TRBJ1-3; perhaps TRBD1 as D (5 bases). There are 16 residues in the CDR3. V gave up 5 bases and J gave up 0 bases, with 14 bases separating them. Germline CDR1 and CDR2: SGHAT and FQNNGV. The CDR3 protein is CASSAGLGLSGNTIYF. The CDR3 nucleotides read TGTGCCAGCAGCGCGGGACTCGGGCTCTCTGGAAACACCATATATTTT.

This clone came up once. The chain uses TRBV7-9 and TRBJ1-1; D might be TRBD1 (6 bases). Trimming took off 3 bases at V and 4 bases at J, with 15 bases between the two ends. This CDR3 contains 15 residues. The germline V gene encodes CDR1 SEHNR and CDR2 FQNEAQ (reference sequence). This chain's CDR3 is CASSLLQGLGTEAFF. CDR3 nucleotides: TGTGCCAGCAGCTTGTTACAGGGTCTGGGCACTGAAGCTTTCTTT.

This clone was picked up one time. The rearrangement joins TRBV11-2 to TRBJ2-3, with D possibly being TRBD2 (5 bases). Trimming cost V 4 bases and J 0 bases, with 14 bases left between them. This CDR3 comprises 16 residues. From germline, CDR1 is SGHAT and CDR2 FQNNGV. CDR3 DNA sequence: TGTGCCAGCAGCTCTAGCCCGGCGGCTAGCACAGATACGCAGTATTTT. This encodes CASSSSPAASTDTQYF.

This clone was seen a handful of times. The chain is built from TRBV7-3 and TRBJ2-7; the match to TRBD2 covers 7 bases. V was pared by 0 bases and J by 7 bases, with 3 bases of the junction left unmatched. The CDR3 has 13 residues. From germline, CDR1 is SGHTA and CDR2 FQGTGA. The CDR3 protein is CASSLTGAGEQYF. CDR3 bases: TGTGCCAGCAGCTTAACGGGAGCGGGGGAGCAGTACTTC.

This rearrangement joins TRBV7-9 to TRBJ2-3, with 10 bases lining up with TRBD2. The CDR3 runs to 17 residues. Germline CDR1 is SEHNR and CDR2 is FQNEAQ (reference sequence). J lost 2 bases, V lost 3 bases, and 8 bases had no gene match. The CDR3 loop reads CASSLRSGRAFTDTQYF. CDR3 coding DNA: TGTGCCAGCAGCTTGAGGAGCGGGAGGGCTTTCACAGATACGCAGTATTTT.

The chain's CDR3 is CASADRVQNIQYF. CDR3 bases: TGTGCCAGTGCTGACAGGGTACAAAACATTCAGTACTTC. The chain has TRBV19 and TRBJ2-4, with TRBD1 matching 7 bases. CDR3 length: 13 residues. V was clipped by 8 bases and J by 5 bases; unmatched bases: 6. CDR1 LNHDA and CDR2 SQIVND come from the germline V gene (reference sequence).

This chain joins TRBV19 and TRBJ1-6, with D perhaps matching TRBD1 (5 bases). The V end lost 6 bases, the J end lost 9 bases, and 12 bases lay between the germline ends. The germline CDR1 and CDR2 sequences are LNHDA and SQIVND (reference sequence). CDR3 size: 13 residues. CDR3 residues: CASSDSLRSPLHF. The DNA of the CDR3 is TGTGCCAGTAGCGACAGTTTGCGTTCACCCCTCCACTTT.

This chain links TRBV28 with TRBJ1-4, with 9 bases aligning to TRBD1. The CDR3 loop spans 15 amino acids. Germline V gene lookup returns CDR1 MDHEN and CDR2 SYDVKM. With V trimmed by 5 bases and J by 7 bases, 8 bases remained unmatched. CDR3 region: CASSEGGTGSEKLFF. The CDR3 DNA reads TGTGCCAGCAGTGAGGGCGGGACAGGGAGTGAAAAACTGTTTTTT.

The V and J genes are TRBV5-1 and TRBJ1-5, with 8 nucleotides matching TRBD1. V was clipped by 2 bases and J by 7 bases; unmatched bases: 5. The CDR3 runs 14 residues. Germline-derived CDR1 and CDR2 are SGHRS and YFSETQ. As DNA, the CDR3 is TGCGCCAGCAGCTTAACAGGGGGGGACCAGCCCCAGCATTTT. Translation gives CASSLTGGDQPQHF.

The genes are TRBV19 and TRBJ2-3; TRBD1 aligns across 7 bases. Germline CDR1 and CDR2: LNHDA and SQIVND (reference sequence). The CDR3 runs to 14 residues. V lost 6 bases, J lost 6 bases, and 9 bases stayed unmatched. CDR3 DNA sequence: TGTGCCAGTAGAGACAGGGCGGTGGGGGATACGCAGTATTTT. Translating it yields CASRDRAVGDTQYF. Looking up the rest from reference TRBV19 and TRBJ2-3 gives the full variable domain: DGGITQSPKYLFRKEGQNVTLSCEQNLNHDAMYWYRQDPGQGLRLIYYSQIVNDFQKGDIAEGYSVSREKKESFPLTVTSAQKNPTAFYLCASRDRAVGDTQYFGPGTRLTVL.